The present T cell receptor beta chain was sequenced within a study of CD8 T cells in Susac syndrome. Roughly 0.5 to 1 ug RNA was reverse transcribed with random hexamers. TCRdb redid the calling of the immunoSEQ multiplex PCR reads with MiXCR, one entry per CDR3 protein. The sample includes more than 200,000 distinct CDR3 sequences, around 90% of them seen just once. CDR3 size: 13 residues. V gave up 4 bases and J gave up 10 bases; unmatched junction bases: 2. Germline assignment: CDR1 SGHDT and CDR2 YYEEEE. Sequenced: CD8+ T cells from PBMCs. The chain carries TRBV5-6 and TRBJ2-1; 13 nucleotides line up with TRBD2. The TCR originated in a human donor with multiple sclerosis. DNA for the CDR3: TGTGCCAGCAGCGGGACTAGCGGGGCCGAGCAGTTCTTC. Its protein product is CASSGTSGAEQFF.